The 32 T cell receptor beta chains below all came from one sample that was sequenced in a study of shared clonotypes between healthy human individuals. Clones were sequenced by immunoSEQ multiplex PCR, and TCRdb holds only the in-frame ones, with some missing. The data contain some 490,000 clones, roughly 80% of them singletons. Sequenced sample: PBMCs. The receptors come from a woman aged 40-49 years in good health. Some clones in this sample may be carry-over from other donors' samples.

The chain couples TRBV5-4 to TRBJ2-1, with 11 bases aligning to TRBD2. Germline CDR1 and CDR2: SGHNT and YYREEE (reference sequence). The ends lost 4 bases at V and 3 bases at J; junction bases unmatched: 3. The CDR3 runs 15 residues. DNA of the CDR3: TGTGCCAGCAGCGCAACTAGCGGGAGCTACAATGAGCAGTTCTTC. It codes for CASSATSGSYNEQFF.

V usage is TRBV4-1 and J usage is TRBJ1-3; D ambiguous. The CDR3 consists of 17 residues. V was trimmed by 0 bases and J by 0 bases, leaving 12 bases between them. Per the germline V gene, CDR1 is MGHRA and CDR2 is YSYEKL. This CDR3 is CASSQDQRTFSGNTIYF. The CDR3 DNA sequence: TGCGCCAGCAGCCAAGATCAACGGACCTTCTCTGGAAACACCATATATTTT.

V gene TRBV7-8 combines with J gene TRBJ2-2, with D possibly TRBD2 on 6 matching bases. Germline CDR1 SGHVS, CDR2 FQNEAQ. The V gene lost 5 bases and the J gene lost 6 bases, with 13 bases spanning the gap. The CDR3 covers 14 residues. The DNA for the CDR3 is TGTGCCAGCAGCCTCAGGGAGGTAGCCGGGGAGCTGTTTTTT. It yields the protein CASSLREVAGELFF.

V gene TRBV12-5 combines with J gene TRBJ2-1; maybe TRBD1 (7 bases). There are 15 residues in the CDR3. V lost 6 bases and J lost 2, with 14 bases in between. Germline CDR1 reads LGHNT; CDR2 reads FRNRAP. DNA for the CDR3: TGTGCTAGTGGCCGGACAGGCGGGACCTACAATGAGCAGTTCTTC. Translated, it gives CASGRTGGTYNEQFF.

The table lists this clone with a count of one. A far larger clone is only one base removed, so a read error is likely. In DNA form, the CDR3 reads TGTGTCTGGAGTGTGAGAGGGATAAACACTGAAGCTTTCTTT. As protein: CVWSVRGINTEAFF. V is TRBV30 and J is TRBJ1-1; D is undetermined. CDR3 size: 14 residues. Germline CDR1 reads GTSNPN; CDR2 reads SVGIG (reference sequence).

The CDR3 is CASSIGRFSGNTIYF. The CDR3 nucleotides read TGTGCCAGTAGTATAGGACGGTTCTCTGGAAACACCATATATTTT. The chain recombines TRBV19 with TRBJ1-3; D is unclear. The CDR3 runs 15 residues. V lost 1 base and J 0 bases, leaving 7 bases between the germline ends. Germline CDR1 LNHDA, CDR2 SQIVND (reference sequence).

About this clone: This likely stems from a read error, as it lies one base from a far larger clone. The chain is built from TRBV30 and TRBJ1-3; D is undetermined. CDR1 is GTSNPN and CDR2 is SVGIG in the germline V gene (reference sequence). The CDR3 extends over 13 amino acids. CDR3 in DNA: TGTGCCTGCCACCGCGGTTCTGGAAACGCCATATATTTT. It encodes CACHRGSGNAIYF. Using reference TRBV30 and TRBJ1-3 for the parts outside the CDR3, the full variable domain is SQTIHQWPATLVQPVGSPLSLECTVEGTSNPNLYWYRQAAGRGLQLLFYSVGIGQISSEVPQNLSASRPQDRQFILSSKKLLLSDSGFYLCACHRGSGNAIYFGEGSWLTVV.

The chain uses TRBV2 and TRBJ2-5, with D tentatively TRBD1 (7 bases). Trimming shortened V by 8 bases and J by 2 bases, and 12 bases separated the two germline ends. Germline V gene lookup returns CDR1 SNHLY and CDR2 FYNNEI. The CDR3 runs to 13 residues. The CDR3, as DNA: TGTGCCAGCGCGGGACAGTCACAAGAGACCCAGTACTTC. This gives the protein CASAGQSQETQYF.

This chain links TRBV28 with TRBJ2-7; 12 bases match TRBD1. Germline assignment: CDR1 MDHEN and CDR2 SYDVKM. The junction had 4 bases not matched to a gene; V was cut back by 5 bases and J by 2 bases. The CDR3 loop spans 15 amino acids. CDR3 DNA: TGTGCCAGCAGTACAGGGACAGGGGGCCCCTACGAGCAGTACTTC. Its translation: CASSTGTGGPYEQYF.

J is TRBJ2-4 and V is TRBV14; 10 bases map to TRBD2. The CDR3 loop spans 20 amino acids. Looked up from germline, CDR1 is SGHDN and CDR2 is FVKESK. V lost 1 base, J lost 3 bases, and 15 bases stayed unmatched. The CDR3 spells CASSQVGSGRPGGGKNIQYF. The CDR3 DNA reads as TGTGCCAGCAGCCAAGTCGGTAGCGGGAGGCCAGGAGGGGGCAAAAACATTCAGTACTTC.

The chain combines TRBV5-1 with TRBJ2-3; perhaps TRBD2 as D (5 bases). Trimming removed 9 bases at V and 0 bases at J, with 11 bases between. CDR1 is SGHRS and CDR2 is YFSETQ in the germline V gene. The CDR3 runs 13 residues. Written as DNA, the CDR3 is TGCGCCACTAGCTCGTCAAGCACAGATACGCAGTATTTT. It is translated as CATSSSSTDTQYF.

The rearrangement links TRBV5-1 to TRBJ2-6; D might be TRBD1 (6 bases). Trimming took off 0 bases at V and 4 bases at J, with 11 bases between the two ends. The germline V gene has CDR1 SGHRS and CDR2 YFSETQ. The CDR3 extends over 16 amino acids. The CDR3 coding sequence is TGCGCCAGCAGCTTGGATGCAGGGGTAGGGGCCAACGTCCTGACTTTC. Encoded protein: CASSLDAGVGANVLTF.

This clone turned up a few times. This sequence joins TRBV30 and TRBJ1-1, with D perhaps TRBD1 (6 bases). Germline-derived CDR1 and CDR2 are GTSNPN and SVGIG (reference sequence). V shed 1 base and J shed 0 bases, with 15 bases lying between them. The CDR3 spans 16 residues. CDR3 amino acids: CAWSDRQALVNTEAFF. The CDR3 DNA follows: TGTGCCTGGAGTGACCGACAGGCTCTGGTGAACACTGAAGCTTTCTTT.

V and J are TRBV30 and TRBJ2-3; D is perhaps TRBD2 (5 bases). Trimming shortened V by 4 bases and J by 5 bases, and 10 bases separated the two germline ends. CDR3 length: 12 residues. The germline gives CDR1 GTSNPN, CDR2 SVGIG (reference sequence). CDR3 DNA sequence: TGTGCCTGGAAACGGGGTTTAGATACGCAGTATTTT. It is translated as CAWKRGLDTQYF.

The rearrangement uses TRBV10-3 and TRBJ2-3; 8 bases are shared with TRBD2. The CDR3 has 14 residues. Germline V gene lookup returns CDR1 ENHRY and CDR2 SYGVKD. Unmatched junction bases numbered 3, after V lost 0 bases and J lost 7 bases. The CDR3 sequence is CAISESASGYTQYF. Written as DNA, the CDR3 is TGTGCCATCAGTGAGTCGGCTAGCGGGTATACGCAGTATTTT.

This clone was detected only a few times. The chain has TRBV2 and TRBJ1-2; D call uncertain. CDR1 is SNHLY, CDR2 FYNNEI, per germline. The V gene lost 7 bases and the J gene lost 1 base, with 19 bases spanning the gap. The CDR3 has 16 amino acids. The CDR3 loop is CASTEGREEGNYGYTF. Here the CDR3 DNA reads TGTGCCAGCACCGAGGGTAGGGAAGAGGGTAACTATGGCTACACCTTC.

The chain joins TRBV12-1 to TRBJ2-3. TRBV12-1 is deemed a pseudogene. CDR3 size: 12 residues. CDR3 sequence: CASSLKSDTQYF. CDR3 DNA: TGTGCCAGCAGCTTAAAGTCAGATACGCAGTATTTT.

The chain links TRBV19 to TRBJ2-7, with no clear D. The CDR3 sequence is 14 residues long. Trimming took 3 bases from V and 0 from J, leaving 9 bases between them. Germline-derived CDR1 and CDR2 are LNHDA and SQIVND (reference sequence). CDR3 loop: CASSITELSYEQYF. As DNA, the CDR3 is TGTGCCAGTAGTATTACAGAGCTCTCCTACGAGCAGTACTTC.

V and J are TRBV6-1 and TRBJ1-2; D is unclear. Trimming cost V 5 bases and J 8 bases, with 9 bases left between them. CDR1 is MNHNS, CDR2 SASEGT, per germline. The length of the CDR3 is 11 residues. The DNA for the CDR3 is TGTGCCAGCAGTACCGGGGTCGGCTACACCTTC. Encoded protein: CASSTGVGYTF.

The genes are TRBV4-3 and TRBJ2-5; 14 bases map to TRBD2. The CDR3 is made up of 17 amino acids. J lost 1 base, V lost 2 bases, and 3 bases had no gene match. The germline CDR1 and CDR2 sequences are LGHNA and YSLEER. The CDR3, as DNA: TGCGCCAGCAGCCAAAGACTAGCGGGAGGGCCCCAAGAGACCCAGTACTTC. The encoded protein is CASSQRLAGGPQETQYF.

This clone was seen more than once but under ten times. The chain is built from TRBV5-4 and TRBJ2-1; TRBD1 matches at 7 bases. Germline trimming cut 4 bases from V and 9 bases from J; bases unmatched to any gene: 13. Germline V lookup: CDR1 SGHNT, CDR2 YYREEE (reference sequence). The CDR3 loop spans 15 amino acids. In DNA, the CDR3 is TGTGCCAGCAGCACGACGACAGGGCCGCGTGGTGAGCAGTTCTTC. Encoded protein: CASSTTTGPRGEQFF.

This clone was counted a few times. The chain combines TRBV7-9 with TRBJ1-1, with unresolved D. CDR3 length: 11 residues. CDR1 is SEHNR and CDR2 is FQNEAQ in the germline V gene (reference sequence). With 5 bases removed from V and 5 bases from J, the gap between germline ends came to 6 bases. As DNA, the CDR3 is TGTGCCAGCAGCACTATAACTGAAGCTTTCTTT. Protein sequence: CASSTITEAFF. Full variable domain (outside the CDR3, taken from reference TRBV7-9 and TRBJ1-1): DTGVSQNPRHKITKRGQNVTFRCDPISEHNRLYWYRQTLGQGPEFLTYFQNEAQLEKSRLLSDRFSAERPKGSFSTLEIQRTEQGDSAMYLCASSTITEAFFGQGTRLTVV.

The chain joins TRBV28 to TRBJ1-4; D unclear. The CDR3 is 12 residues long. Trimming took 4 bases from V and 7 from J, leaving 7 bases between them. The V gene's germline CDR1 is MDHEN and CDR2 SYDVKM. Here the CDR3 DNA reads TGTGCCAGCAGTTCGGGTGGTGAAAAACTGTTTTTT. Translating gives CASSSGGEKLFF.

This clone was recorded many times. The rearrangement links TRBV6-5 to TRBJ1-1; D is unresolved. V was pared by 0 bases and J by 1 base, with 12 bases between. This CDR3 is built from 16 residues. The germline CDR1 and CDR2 sequences are MNHEY and SVGAGI. For the CDR3, the DNA is TGTGCCAGCAGTTACTCTGGTGGGTATGCGAACACTGAAGCTTTCTTT. The encoded protein is CASSYSGGYANTEAFF.

The V and J genes are TRBV5-1 and TRBJ1-5, with 7 bases fitting TRBD1. Germline V lookup: CDR1 SGHRS, CDR2 YFSETQ. CDR3 length: 14 amino acids. Unmatched junction bases numbered 4, after V lost 0 bases and J lost 7 bases. CDR3: CASSLGDSGQPQHF. Here the CDR3 DNA reads TGCGCCAGCAGCTTGGGGGACAGTGGCCAGCCCCAGCATTTT.

This rearrangement joins TRBV2 to TRBJ2-1; the D is unclear. CDR3 length: 14 amino acids. The germline V gene has CDR1 SNHLY and CDR2 FYNNEI. V was shortened by 7 bases and J by 8 bases, with 18 bases between the two germline ends. The CDR3 sequence is CASNLGPPADEQFF. CDR3 in DNA: TGTGCCAGCAATCTTGGCCCACCTGCGGATGAGCAGTTCTTC.

The chain links TRBV28 to TRBJ1-1; D is uncertain. CDR3 size: 12 residues. V lost 8 bases to trimming and J lost 4 bases, with 11 bases between them. In germline, CDR1 is MDHEN, CDR2 SYDVKM. As DNA, the CDR3 is TGTGCCAGCCATAGGCGGCCCACTGAAGCTTTCTTT. This sequence encodes CASHRRPTEAFF. The full variable domain, rest sourced from reference TRBV28 and TRBJ1-1, is DVKVTQSSRYLVKRTGEKVFLECVQDMDHENMFWYRQDPGLGLRLIYFSYDVKMKEKGDIPEGYSVSREKKERFSLILESASTNQTSMYLCASHRRPTEAFFGQGTRLTVV.

This chain joins TRBV30 and TRBJ2-7, with no clear D. The V end was cut by 3 bases, the J end by 3 bases, with 12 bases between. The CDR3 totals 13 residues. Germline loops: CDR1 GTSNPN, CDR2 SVGIG (reference sequence). The chain's CDR3 is CAWSTRQDYEQYF. CDR3 DNA: TGTGCCTGGAGCACGCGGCAGGACTACGAGCAGTACTTC.

This clone was seen only once. The V call is TRBV29-1, the J call TRBJ2-7; 12 bases are shared with TRBD1. There are 14 residues in the CDR3. The J segment lost 5 bases and the V segment lost 3 bases, leaving 5 bases of the junction unmatched. Germline CDR1 SQVTM, CDR2 ANQGSEA. The CDR3 bases are TGCAGCGTTGAGGGACAGGGGGCTCCCCACGAGCAGTACTTC. It codes for CSVEGQGAPHEQYF.

The chain carries TRBV29-1 and TRBJ2-5; 9 bases fit TRBD2. There are 16 residues in the CDR3. The junction had 10 bases not matched to a gene; V was cut back by 5 bases and J by 0 bases. The germline V gene encodes CDR1 SQVTM and CDR2 ANQGSEA. The CDR3 loop is CSVSGAGGPYQETQYF. In DNA form, the CDR3 reads TGCAGCGTTAGTGGTGCGGGAGGGCCTTACCAAGAGACCCAGTACTTC.

This chain uses TRBV2 with TRBJ1-2, with unresolved D. Germline V gene lookup returns CDR1 SNHLY and CDR2 FYNNEI. Trimming stripped 6 bases from V and 4 bases from J, with 15 bases between. The CDR3 loop spans 14 amino acids. The CDR3 DNA reads as TGTGCCAGCAGCGTAGACTCCGGGTTCTATGGCTACACCTTC. This codes for CASSVDSGFYGYTF.

This clone has ten or more counts. This sequence joins TRBV28 and TRBJ1-2; a weak D match, TRBD1 (6 bases). V dropped 3 bases and J dropped 8 bases, with 16 bases sitting between them. CDR1 and CDR2 (germline): MDHEN, SYDVKM. The CDR3 runs to 14 residues. Here the CDR3 reads CASSFYGGLDGYTF. The CDR3 nucleotides read TGTGCCAGCAGTTTTTATGGGGGGCTTGACGGCTACACCTTC.